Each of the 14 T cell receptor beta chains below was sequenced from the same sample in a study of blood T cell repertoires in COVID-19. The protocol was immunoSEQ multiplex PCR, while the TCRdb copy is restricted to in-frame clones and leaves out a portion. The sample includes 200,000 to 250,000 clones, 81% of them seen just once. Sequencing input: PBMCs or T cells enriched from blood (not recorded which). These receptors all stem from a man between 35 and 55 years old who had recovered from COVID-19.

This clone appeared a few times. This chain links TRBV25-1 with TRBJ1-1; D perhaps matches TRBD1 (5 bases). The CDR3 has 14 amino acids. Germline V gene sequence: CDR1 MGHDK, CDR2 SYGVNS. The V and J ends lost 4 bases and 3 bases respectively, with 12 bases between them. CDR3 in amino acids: CASSAHKGHTEAFF. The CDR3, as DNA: TGTGCCAGCAGTGCGCATAAGGGGCACACTGAAGCTTTCTTT.

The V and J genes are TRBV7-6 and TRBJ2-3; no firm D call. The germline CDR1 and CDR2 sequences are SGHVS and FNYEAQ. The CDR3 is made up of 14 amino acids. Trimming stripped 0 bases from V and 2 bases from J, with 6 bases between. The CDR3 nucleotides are TGTGCCAGCAGCTTAGCCGACTTCACAGATACGCAGTATTTT. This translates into CASSLADFTDTQYF.

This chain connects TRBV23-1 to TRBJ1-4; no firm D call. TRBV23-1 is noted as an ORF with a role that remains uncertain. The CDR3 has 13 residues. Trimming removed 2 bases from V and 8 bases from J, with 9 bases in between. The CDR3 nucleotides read TGCGCCAGCAGTCAAACCGACGGGGAAAAACTGTTTTTT. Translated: CASSQTDGEKLFF.

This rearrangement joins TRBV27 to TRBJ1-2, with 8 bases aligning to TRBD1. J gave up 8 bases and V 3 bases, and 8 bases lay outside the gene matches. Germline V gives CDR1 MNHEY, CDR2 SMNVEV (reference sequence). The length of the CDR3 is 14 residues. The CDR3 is CASSFGTGQTGYTF. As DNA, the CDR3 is TGTGCCAGCAGTTTCGGGACAGGCCAAACGGGCTACACCTTC.

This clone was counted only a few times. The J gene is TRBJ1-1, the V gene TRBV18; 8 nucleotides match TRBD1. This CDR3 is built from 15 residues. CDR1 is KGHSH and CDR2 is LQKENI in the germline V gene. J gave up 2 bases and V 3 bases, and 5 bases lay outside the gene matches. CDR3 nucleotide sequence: TGTGCCAGCTCACCGAGACAGGGGTATAACACTGAAGCTTTCTTT. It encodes CASSPRQGYNTEAFF.

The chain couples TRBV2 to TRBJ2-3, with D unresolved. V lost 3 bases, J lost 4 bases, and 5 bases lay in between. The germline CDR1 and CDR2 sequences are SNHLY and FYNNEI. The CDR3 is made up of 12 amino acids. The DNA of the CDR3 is TGTGCCAGCAGTGAGTATTCAGATACGCAGTATTTT. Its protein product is CASSEYSDTQYF.

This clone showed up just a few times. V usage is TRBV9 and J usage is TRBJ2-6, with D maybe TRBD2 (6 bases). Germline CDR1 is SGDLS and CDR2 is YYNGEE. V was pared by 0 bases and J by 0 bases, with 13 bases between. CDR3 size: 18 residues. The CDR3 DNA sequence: TGTGCCAGCAGCGTAGGCGGGACCTTTACCTCTGGGGCCAACGTCCTGACTTTC. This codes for CASSVGGTFTSGANVLTF.

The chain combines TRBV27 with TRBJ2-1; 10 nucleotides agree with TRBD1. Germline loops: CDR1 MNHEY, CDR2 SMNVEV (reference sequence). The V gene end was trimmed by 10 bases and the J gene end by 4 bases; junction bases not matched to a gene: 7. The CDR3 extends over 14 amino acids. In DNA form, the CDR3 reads TGTGCCACGCCGACAGGGGGCCGTTACAATGAGCAGTTCTTC. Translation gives CATPTGGRYNEQFF.

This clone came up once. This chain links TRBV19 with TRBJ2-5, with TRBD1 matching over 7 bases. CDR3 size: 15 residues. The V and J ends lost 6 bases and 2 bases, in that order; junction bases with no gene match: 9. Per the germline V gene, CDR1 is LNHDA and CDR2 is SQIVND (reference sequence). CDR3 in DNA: TGTGCCAGTAGCGGCCGGGACAGCATGCAAGAGACCCAGTACTTC. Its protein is CASSGRDSMQETQYF.

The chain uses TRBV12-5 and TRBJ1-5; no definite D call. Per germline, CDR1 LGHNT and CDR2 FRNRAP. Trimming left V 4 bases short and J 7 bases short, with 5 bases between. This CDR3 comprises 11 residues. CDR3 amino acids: CASGSSQPQHF. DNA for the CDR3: TGTGCTAGTGGTTCGAGCCAGCCCCAGCATTTT.

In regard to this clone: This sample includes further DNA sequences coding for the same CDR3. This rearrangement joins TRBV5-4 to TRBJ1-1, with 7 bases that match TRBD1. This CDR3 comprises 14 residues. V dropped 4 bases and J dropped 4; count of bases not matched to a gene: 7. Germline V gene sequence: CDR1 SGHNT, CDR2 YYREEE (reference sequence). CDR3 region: CASSPRQGVTEAFF. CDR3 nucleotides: TGTGCCAGCAGCCCGCGACAGGGTGTCACTGAAGCTTTCTTT.

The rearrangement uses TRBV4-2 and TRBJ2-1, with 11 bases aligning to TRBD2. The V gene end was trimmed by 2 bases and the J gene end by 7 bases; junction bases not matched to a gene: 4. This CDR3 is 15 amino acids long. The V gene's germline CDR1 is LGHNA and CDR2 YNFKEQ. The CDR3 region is CASSQIAGGPNEQFF. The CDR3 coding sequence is TGTGCCAGCAGCCAAATAGCGGGAGGGCCGAATGAGCAGTTCTTC.

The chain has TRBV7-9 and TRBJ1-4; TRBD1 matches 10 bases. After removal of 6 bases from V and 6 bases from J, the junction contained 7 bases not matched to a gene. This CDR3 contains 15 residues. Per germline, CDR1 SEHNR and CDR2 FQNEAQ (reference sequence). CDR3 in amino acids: CASRRQGALHEKLFF. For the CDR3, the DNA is TGTGCCAGCAGAAGACAGGGGGCGTTACATGAAAAACTGTTTTTT.

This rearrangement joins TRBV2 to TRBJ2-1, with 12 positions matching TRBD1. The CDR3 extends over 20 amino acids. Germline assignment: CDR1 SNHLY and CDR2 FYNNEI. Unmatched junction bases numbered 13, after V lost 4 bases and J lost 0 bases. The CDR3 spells CASSVPGQGASPSSYNEQFF. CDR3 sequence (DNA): TGTGCCAGCAGTGTGCCGGGACAGGGGGCCTCTCCGAGCTCCTACAATGAGCAGTTCTTC.